The rows below give T cell receptor beta chains drawn from one sample of a study of response to subunit inactivated influenza vaccine. TCRdb reanalysed the RT-PCR reads using MiXCR and keeps one entry per CDR3 protein. The profile shows some 570,000 distinct CDR3 sequences, 10% to 12% of them singletons. The sample also formed part of further work on T cells expressing NK-cell markers.

The specimen was PBMCs from blood, collected on the day of vaccination. These receptors originate from a man in his fifties who received an inactivated influenza vaccine. The CDR3 runs from the conserved cysteine through the conserved F or W. The D gene is left open where the match is weak. Not every row has a clone size; where given, it reads once, few, many or a size class.

cdr3_length	v_call	j_call	clone_size	d_call	cdr3_aa	cdr3_nt
12	TRBV7-9	TRBJ2-7	-	-	CASSVTFYEQYF	TGTGCCAGCAGCGTCACCTTCTACGAGCAGTACTTC
14	TRBV12-3/TRBV12-4	TRBJ2-2	many	-	CASSLYETPGELFF	TGTGCCAGCAGTTTATATGAGACACCCGGGGAGCTGTTTTTT
17	TRBV11-1	TRBJ2-2	many	-	CASSPGGWGRNTGELFF	TGTGCCAGCAGCCCCGGAGGTTGGGGGCGTAACACCGGGGAGCTGTTTTTT
16	TRBV6-1	TRBJ2-1	-	-	CASITLLARGAHEQFF	TGTGCCAGCATCACGCTACTAGCCCGCGGGGCCCATGAGCAGTTCTTC
14	TRBV20-1	TRBJ1-5	few	TRBD1	CSAGRPTGVQPQHF	TGCAGTGCTGGAAGACCAACAGGGGTTCAGCCCCAGCATTTT
16	TRBV29-1	TRBJ2-1	many	TRBD2	CSMRLRLAGVGDEQFF	TGCAGCATGCGCCTCCGACTAGCGGGAGTTGGGGATGAGCAGTTCTTC
16	TRBV24-1	TRBJ2-1	many	-	CATSDFDGIKNNEQFF	TGTGCCACCAGTGATTTTGACGGGATCAAGAACAATGAGCAGTTCTTC
12	TRBV10-3	TRBJ2-2	-	-	CATGERDGELFF	TGTGCCACGGGGGAGCGAGACGGGGAGCTGTTTTTT
13	TRBV29-1	TRBJ1-1	few	TRBD1	CSARTGGGTEAFF	TGCAGCGCCAGGACAGGGGGCGGCACTGAAGCTTTCTTT
15	TRBV6-2/TRBV6-3	TRBJ2-4	few	TRBD2	CASSRTSGGKNIQYF	TGTGCCAGCAGCCGGACTAGCGGGGGCAAAAACATTCAGTACTTC
13	TRBV5-1	TRBJ1-5	few	-	CASSLEVDQPQHF	TGCGCCAGCAGCTTGGAAGTGGATCAGCCCCAGCATTTT